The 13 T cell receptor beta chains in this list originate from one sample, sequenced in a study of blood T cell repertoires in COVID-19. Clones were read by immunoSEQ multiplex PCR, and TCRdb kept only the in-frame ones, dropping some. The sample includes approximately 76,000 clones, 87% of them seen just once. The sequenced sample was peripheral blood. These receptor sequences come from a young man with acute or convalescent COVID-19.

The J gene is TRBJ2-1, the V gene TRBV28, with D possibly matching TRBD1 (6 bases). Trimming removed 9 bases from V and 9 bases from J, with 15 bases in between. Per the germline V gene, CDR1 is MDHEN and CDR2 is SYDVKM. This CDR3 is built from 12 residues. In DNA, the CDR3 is TGTGCCAGTTCACCCGAAGGGGGTGAGCAGTTCTTC. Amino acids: CASSPEGGEQFF.

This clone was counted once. CDR3 sequence reads: CASSLGWDSGTQYF. CDR3 nucleotide sequence: TGTGCCAGCAGCTTAGGGTGGGACTCGGGGACCCAGTACTTC. The chain has TRBV7-9 and TRBJ2-5, with TRBD2 as a possible D gene (6 bases). Germline V gene sequence: CDR1 SEHNR, CDR2 FQNEAQ (reference sequence). The CDR3 totals 14 residues. V was cut by 1 base and J by 7 bases, with 13 bases left in between.

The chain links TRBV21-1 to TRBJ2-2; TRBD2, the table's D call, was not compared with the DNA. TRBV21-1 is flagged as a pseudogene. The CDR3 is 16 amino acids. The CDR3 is CASSKGGDGNTGELFF. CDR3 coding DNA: TGTGCCAGCAGCAAAGGCGGGGACGGAAACACCGGGGAGCTGTTTTTT.

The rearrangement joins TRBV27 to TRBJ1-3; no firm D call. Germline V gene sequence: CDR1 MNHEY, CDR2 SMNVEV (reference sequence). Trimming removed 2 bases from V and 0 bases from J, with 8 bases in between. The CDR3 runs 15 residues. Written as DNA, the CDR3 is TGTGCCAGCAGTTTAGGAGGCGGCTCTGGAAACACCATATATTTT. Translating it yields CASSLGGGSGNTIYF.

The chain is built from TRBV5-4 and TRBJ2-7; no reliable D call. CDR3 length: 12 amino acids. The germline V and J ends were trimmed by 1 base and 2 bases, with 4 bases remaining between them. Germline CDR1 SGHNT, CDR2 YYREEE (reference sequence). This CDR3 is CASSLSPYEQYF. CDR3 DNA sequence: TGTGCCAGCAGCTTGTCTCCCTACGAGCAGTACTTC. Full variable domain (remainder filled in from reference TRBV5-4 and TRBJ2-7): ETGVTQSPTHLIKTRGQQVTLRCSSQSGHNTVSWYQQALGQGPQFIFQYYREEENGRGNFPPRFSGLQFPNYSSELNVNALELDDSALYLCASSLSPYEQYFGPGTRLTVT.

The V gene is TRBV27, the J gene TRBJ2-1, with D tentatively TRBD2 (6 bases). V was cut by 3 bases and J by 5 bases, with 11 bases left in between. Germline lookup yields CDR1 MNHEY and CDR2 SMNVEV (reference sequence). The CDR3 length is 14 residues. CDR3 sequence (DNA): TGTGCCAGCAGTTTCCGACTAGGGGACAATGAGCAGTTCTTC. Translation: CASSFRLGDNEQFF.

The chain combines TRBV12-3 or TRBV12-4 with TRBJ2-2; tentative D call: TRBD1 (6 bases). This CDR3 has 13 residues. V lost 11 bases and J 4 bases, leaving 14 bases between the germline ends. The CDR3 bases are TGTGCCGGGCGACAGGTACTCACCGGGGAGCTGTTTTTT. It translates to CAGRQVLTGELFF.

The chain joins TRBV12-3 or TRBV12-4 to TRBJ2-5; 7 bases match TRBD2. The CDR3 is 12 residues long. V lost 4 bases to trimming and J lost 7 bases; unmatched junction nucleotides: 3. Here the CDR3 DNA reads TGTGCCAGCAGTTCCCCGGGAGGGACCCAGTACTTC. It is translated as CASSSPGGTQYF.

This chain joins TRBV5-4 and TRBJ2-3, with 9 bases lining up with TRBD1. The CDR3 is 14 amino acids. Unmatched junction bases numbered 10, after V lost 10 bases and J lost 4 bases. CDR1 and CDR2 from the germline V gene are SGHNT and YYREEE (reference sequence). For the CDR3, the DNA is TGTGCCTTCGCCCGGGACAGGGCCCCAGATACGCAGTATTTT. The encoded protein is CAFARDRAPDTQYF.

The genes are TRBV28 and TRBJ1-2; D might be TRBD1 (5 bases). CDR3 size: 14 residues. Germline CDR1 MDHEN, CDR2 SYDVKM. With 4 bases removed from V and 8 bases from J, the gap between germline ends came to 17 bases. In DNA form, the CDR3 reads TGTGCCAGCAGTTCCATAGGGGTGACGAGGGGCTACACCTTC. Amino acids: CASSSIGVTRGYTF.

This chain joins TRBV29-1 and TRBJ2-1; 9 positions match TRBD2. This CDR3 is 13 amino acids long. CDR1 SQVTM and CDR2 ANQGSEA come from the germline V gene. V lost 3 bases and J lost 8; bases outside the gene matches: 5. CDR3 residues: CSVDGGRAYEQFF. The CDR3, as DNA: TGCAGCGTTGATGGCGGGAGGGCCTATGAGCAGTTCTTC.

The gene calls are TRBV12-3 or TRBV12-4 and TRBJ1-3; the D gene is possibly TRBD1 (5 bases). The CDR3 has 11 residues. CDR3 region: CARGVGNTIYF. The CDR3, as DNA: TGTGCTAGGGGCGTTGGAAACACCATATATTTT.

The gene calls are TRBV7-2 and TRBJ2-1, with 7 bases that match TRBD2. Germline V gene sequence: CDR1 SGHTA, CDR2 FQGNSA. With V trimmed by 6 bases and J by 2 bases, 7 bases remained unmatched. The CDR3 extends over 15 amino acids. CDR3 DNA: TGTGCCAGCAGTCCCGGTGGGACTACCTACAATGAGCAGTTCTTC. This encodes CASSPGGTTYNEQFF.